This T cell receptor beta chain was found in a study of post-analysis software for immune sequencing data. About the study: Disease trajectories encompassed relapsing-remitting, secondary progressive and progressive-relapsing multiple sclerosis.

Unique molecular identifiers featured in each of the TCR beta cDNA libraries. The T cell input of about 0.9 to 11 million gave roughly 460,000 cDNA molecules. From the PCR reads, TCRdb called clonotypes with MiXCR, one entry per CDR3 protein. The repertoire holds roughly 870,000 distinct CDR3 sequences, with roughly 50% as singletons. Study results and caveats: Samples from one preparation batch, clustered by F measure, grouped strongly together. When patients were compared with controls, a handful of TRBV segments were more frequent, TRBV5-6, TRBV5-1 and TRBV20-1 among them. Significantly lower normalized Chao1 diversity was found in patients with multiple sclerosis relative to controls.

Germline V gene lookup returns CDR1 LGHNT and CDR2 FRNRAP. This CDR3 comprises 13 residues. The V end was cut by 4 bases, the J end by 5 bases, with 11 bases between. As for this clonotype: Antigen specificity is unknown.

Sequenced: blood. The sequence was obtained from a girl aged 10 to 17 with multiple sclerosis. This chain joins TRBV12-5 and TRBJ2-5, with D possibly TRBD1 on 6 matching bases. CDR3 in amino acids: CASGWGLGETQYF. The CDR3, as DNA: TGTGCTAGTGGTTGGGGGCTCGGGGAGACCCAGTACTTC.